Following are 19 T cell receptor beta chains from one sample sequenced in a study of CD8 T cells in Susac syndrome. Reverse transcription of roughly 0.5 to 1 ug RNA used random hexamers. One entry per CDR3 protein, called by TCRdb with MiXCR from the immunoSEQ multiplex PCR reads. Of fewer than 150,000 distinct CDR3 sequences in the sample, approximately 95% are singletons; the top ten hold approximately 0.25%. The sample comprised CD8+ T cells from PBMCs. All receptors come from a human donor in good health.

The chain couples TRBV30 to TRBJ1-3; D uncertain. The CDR3 sequence is 12 residues long. V was clipped by 4 bases and J by 3 bases, with 7 bases between them. CDR1 is GTSNPN and CDR2 is SVGIG in the germline V gene (reference sequence). CDR3 amino acids: CAWTVGGNTIYF. The CDR3 coding sequence is TGTGCCTGGACGGTCGGTGGAAACACCATATATTTT.

This clonotype was seen once. CDR3 coding DNA: TGCAGTGCTAGAGAGTTAGCTAACTATGGCTACACCTTC. Translated: CSARELANYGYTF. The V call is TRBV20-1, the J call TRBJ1-2; D is ambiguous. CDR1 DFQATT and CDR2 SNEGSKA come from the germline V gene (reference sequence). Trimming left V 0 bases short and J 0 bases short, with 5 bases between. This CDR3 contains 13 residues.

The chain joins TRBV3-1 to TRBJ2-7; a weak D match, TRBD2 (5 bases). The CDR3 sequence is 17 residues long. The germline V gene encodes CDR1 LGHDT and CDR2 YNNKEL (reference sequence). Trimming removed 1 base at V and 0 bases at J, with 16 bases between. CDR3 sequence (DNA): TGTGCCAGCAGCCAAGGCCGAAATGAGGGCAGCTCCTACGAGCAGTACTTC. Its translation is CASSQGRNEGSSYEQYF.

This rearrangement joins TRBV6-5 to TRBJ2-3; D gene ambiguous. This CDR3 is built from 17 residues. Germline CDR1 MNHEY, CDR2 SVGAGI. Trimming took 0 bases from V and 3 from J, leaving 16 bases between them. The CDR3 here is CASSYSKFPALTDTQYF. The CDR3 nucleotides are TGTGCCAGCAGTTACTCGAAATTCCCAGCCCTAACAGATACGCAGTATTTT.

The chain couples TRBV30 to TRBJ2-5, with 8 bases that match TRBD1. This CDR3 is 15 amino acids long. Germline V CDR1 and CDR2: GTSNPN, SVGIG (reference sequence). V was pared by 2 bases and J by 5 bases, with 10 bases of the junction left unmatched. The CDR3: CAWSTKDRVDETQYF. CDR3 DNA sequence: TGTGCCTGGAGTACCAAGGACAGGGTCGATGAGACCCAGTACTTC.

The rearrangement uses TRBV29-1 and TRBJ2-7; 7 nucleotides match TRBD1. V lost 0 bases, J lost 1 base, and 3 bases stayed unmatched. Germline V gene lookup returns CDR1 SQVTM and CDR2 ANQGSEA. This CDR3 has 14 residues. CDR3 sequence reads: CSVEDPGQSYEQYF. DNA for the CDR3: TGCAGCGTTGAAGATCCGGGACAGTCCTACGAGCAGTACTTC.

The V call is TRBV4-3, the J call TRBJ2-3; 8 bases match TRBD2. This CDR3 has 16 residues. The germline V gene has CDR1 LGHNA and CDR2 YSLEER. Unmatched junction bases numbered 6, after V lost 4 bases and J lost 0 bases. The CDR3 DNA follows: TGCGCCAGCAGCCCACAACGGACTAGCAGCACAGATACGCAGTATTTT. Protein product: CASSPQRTSSTDTQYF.

The chain uses TRBV6-5 and TRBJ1-5; D remains ambiguous. The V end lost 4 bases, the J end lost 8 bases, and 12 bases lay between the germline ends. Germline lookup yields CDR1 MNHEY and CDR2 SVGAGI. This CDR3 is 13 amino acids long. The CDR3: CASSSGSREPQHF. The CDR3 DNA is TGTGCCAGCAGTTCGGGGTCCCGAGAGCCCCAGCATTTT.

V is TRBV6-6 and J is TRBJ2-1; D unclear. Germline V gene sequence: CDR1 MNHNY, CDR2 SVGAGI (reference sequence). There are 13 residues in the CDR3. The V and J ends lost 4 bases and 3 bases respectively, with 7 bases between them. The CDR3 loop reads CASSLVIYNEQFF. CDR3 sequence (DNA): TGTGCCAGCAGTTTAGTGATCTACAATGAGCAGTTCTTC.

The sample holds one count of this clonotype. V gene TRBV29-1 combines with J gene TRBJ2-1, with no clear D. Germline V gene data show CDR1 as SQVTM and CDR2 as ANQGSEA. V dropped 4 bases and J dropped 9 bases, with 19 bases sitting between them. This CDR3 is 14 amino acids long. Here the CDR3 reads CSVVPSRTPGEQFF. The CDR3 coding sequence is TGCAGCGTTGTACCCAGCCGTACCCCTGGTGAGCAGTTCTTC.

The chain links TRBV27 to TRBJ2-1, with 10 bases lining up with TRBD2. The V gene end was trimmed by 5 bases and the J gene end by 8 bases; junction bases not matched to a gene: 9. The CDR3 is made up of 15 amino acids. Per germline, CDR1 MNHEY and CDR2 SMNVEV (reference sequence). CDR3 residues: CASSPGLASWDEQFF. In DNA, the CDR3 is TGTGCCAGCAGTCCGGGACTAGCGAGTTGGGATGAGCAGTTCTTC.

The CDR3: CASSPEGTGYQPQHF. The CDR3 DNA follows: TGTGCCAGCAGCCCCGAGGGGACAGGGTATCAGCCCCAGCATTTT. The rearrangement links TRBV9 to TRBJ1-5; 9 bases are shared with TRBD1. CDR1 and CDR2 (germline): SGDLS, YYNGEE. The trim removed 4 bases at V and 5 bases at J, leaving 7 bases unmatched. CDR3 length: 15 amino acids.

The J gene is TRBJ2-7, the V gene TRBV27, with 9 bases that match TRBD1. The CDR3 is 15 amino acids. Germline V lookup: CDR1 MNHEY, CDR2 SMNVEV (reference sequence). Trimming at V came to 6 bases and at J to 2 bases, leaving 8 bases not matched to a gene. CDR3 bases: TGTGCCAGCAGCCCCGGGACAGGGCCCACCTACGAGCAGTACTTC. Protein: CASSPGTGPTYEQYF.

The chain uses TRBV4-3 and TRBJ1-1; D remains unclear. The germline V gene encodes CDR1 LGHNA and CDR2 YSLEER. The CDR3 is 16 residues long. Trimming left V 1 base short and J 0 bases short, with 12 bases between. CDR3 residues: CASSQVGMLLNTEAFF. CDR3 DNA: TGCGCCAGCAGCCAAGTGGGGATGCTTTTGAACACTGAAGCTTTCTTT.

This rearrangement joins TRBV10-3 to TRBJ2-7; D uncertain. This CDR3 is built from 14 residues. V gave up 0 bases and J gave up 2 bases, with 8 bases separating them. The germline V gene has CDR1 ENHRY and CDR2 SYGVKD. The CDR3 DNA reads TGTGCCATCAGTGAGTCGGCCGATACCTACGAGCAGTACTTC. Protein: CAISESADTYEQYF.

The chain uses TRBV27 and TRBJ1-1, with TRBD1 matching over 10 bases. V lost 4 bases, J lost 0 bases, and 2 bases stayed unmatched. The CDR3 sequence is 15 residues long. CDR1 MNHEY and CDR2 SMNVEV come from the germline V gene (reference sequence). In DNA, the CDR3 is TGTGCCAGCAGTTCCGACAGGGGGCTGAACACTGAAGCTTTCTTT. The encoded protein is CASSSDRGLNTEAFF.

This chain links TRBV29-1 with TRBJ2-3; either TRBD1 or TRBD2 may fit D (6 bases each). CDR3 size: 18 residues. Germline CDR1 SQVTM, CDR2 ANQGSEA. V was cut by 0 bases and J by 4 bases, with 23 bases left in between. The DNA for the CDR3 is TGCAGCGTTGAAGAGGGGGGATACAGGGAAGGGATATCAGATACGCAGTATTTT. Encoded protein: CSVEEGGYREGISDTQYF.

The chain has TRBV7-8 and TRBJ1-2, with TRBD1 as a possible D gene (5 bases). Germline assignment: CDR1 SGHVS and CDR2 FQNEAQ. Trimming shortened V by 0 bases and J by 8 bases, and 7 bases separated the two germline ends. The CDR3 length is 12 residues. The CDR3 bases are TGTGCCAGCAGCTTAGCTGGGACCGGCTACACCTTC. Protein product: CASSLAGTGYTF.

This clonotype was found once. V usage is TRBV29-1 and J usage is TRBJ1-1; D perhaps matches TRBD1 (5 bases). The CDR3 totals 12 residues. Germline V gene sequence: CDR1 SQVTM, CDR2 ANQGSEA. The ends were cut back, 7 bases at V and 3 bases at J, with 12 bases in the middle. CDR3 residues: CSGEQEHTEAFF. For the CDR3, the DNA is TGCAGCGGGGAACAGGAGCACACTGAAGCTTTCTTT.